A single sample is the source of the 10 T cell receptor beta chains below, sequenced in a study of identical twins. TCRdb ran MiXCR on the 5' RACE reads and lists one entry per CDR3 protein. Of 350,000 or so distinct CDR3 sequences listed, about 12% are singletons. This same sample was also part of a study on yellow fever vaccine responses in identical twins.

Sequenced: CD8+ T cells sorted from blood. Receptors originate from a young woman in good health.

At least ten counts were recorded for this clonotype. This chain joins TRBV5-1 and TRBJ2-4, with 8 positions matching TRBD1. This CDR3 is built from 14 residues. Germline V lookup: CDR1 SGHRS, CDR2 YFSETQ. V lost 2 bases to trimming and J lost 7 bases; unmatched junction nucleotides: 5. CDR3 nucleotide sequence: TGCGCCAGCAGCTTACCGGGACAGGCGAACATTCAGTACTTC. Protein: CASSLPGQANIQYF.

At least ten counts were recorded for this clonotype. The chain combines TRBV7-9 with TRBJ2-7, with a tentative D call TRBD1 (5 bases). The germline V gene encodes CDR1 SEHNR and CDR2 FQNEAQ (reference sequence). Trimming took off 3 bases at V and 1 base at J, with 16 bases between the two ends. The CDR3 runs to 16 residues. CDR3 DNA sequence: TGTGCCAGCAGCTTTCTACCTAAAGACAGATCCTACGAGCAGTACGTC. Translated: CASSFLPKDRSYEQYV.

There are a few counts of this clonotype. The CDR3 is CSAPLAYQETQYF. The CDR3 nucleotides are TGCAGTGCTCCCCTAGCGTACCAAGAGACCCAGTACTTC. The chain links TRBV20-1 to TRBJ2-5; maybe TRBD2 (6 bases). CDR1 is DFQATT, CDR2 SNEGSKA, per germline (reference sequence). V lost 5 bases to trimming and J lost 0 bases, with 10 bases between them. The CDR3 runs to 13 residues.

This clonotype was detected only once. The rearrangement joins TRBV20-1 to TRBJ2-7; 9 positions agree with TRBD1. This CDR3 comprises 13 residues. The trim removed 4 bases at V and 5 bases at J, leaving 6 bases unmatched. CDR1 DFQATT and CDR2 SNEGSKA come from the germline V gene (reference sequence). CDR3 sequence reads: CSAMGQGFDEQYF. CDR3 bases: TGCAGTGCTATGGGACAGGGCTTCGACGAGCAGTACTTC.

The V call is TRBV13, the J call TRBJ2-7, with TRBD2 matching over 8 bases. In germline, CDR1 is PRHDT, CDR2 FYEKMQ (reference sequence). The CDR3 is 15 residues long. The V gene end was trimmed by 2 bases and the J gene end by 6 bases; junction bases not matched to a gene: 9. The CDR3 DNA reads as TGTGCCAGCAGCTTACGGGAGCGGGAGTCTGGCGAGCAGTACTTC. Translation: CASSLRERESGEQYF.

The chain employs TRBV7-6 and TRBJ1-5; D unclear. Germline CDR1 SGHVS, CDR2 FNYEAQ. The CDR3 sequence is 16 residues long. Trimming took off 2 bases at V and 7 bases at J, with 18 bases between the two ends. The CDR3 here is CASSLYPASVGQPQHF. In nucleotides, the CDR3 is TGTGCCAGCAGCTTATACCCTGCCAGCGTGGGGCAGCCCCAGCATTTT. The full variable domain, in which reference TRBV7-6 and TRBJ1-5 provide the parts outside the CDR3, is GAGVSQSPRYKVTKRGQDVALRCDPISGHVSLYWYRQALGQGPEFLTYFNYEAQQDKSGLPNDRFSAERPEGSISTLTIQRTEQRDSAMYRCASSLYPASVGQPQHFGDGTRLSIL.

In nucleotides, the CDR3 is TGTGCCAGCGGCCCGGGGAGGACGGACACTGAAGCTTTCTTT. This encodes CASGPGRTDTEAFF. The chain combines TRBV5-5 with TRBJ1-1, with no clear D. The CDR3 is 14 amino acids. V was pared by 7 bases and J by 3 bases, with 16 bases between. Germline V lookup: CDR1 SGHKS, CDR2 YYEKEE (reference sequence).

This clonotype was counted between two and nine times. The CDR3 region is CATRVLEIGNTIYF. The CDR3 bases are TGTGCCACCCGGGTTCTGGAAATTGGAAACACCATATATTTT. The J gene is TRBJ1-3, the V gene TRBV2, with no clear D. There are 14 residues in the CDR3. The germline V gene has CDR1 SNHLY and CDR2 FYNNEI. V lost 10 bases, J lost 3 bases, and 16 bases lay in between.

The rearrangement uses TRBV6-1 and TRBJ2-5, with TRBD2 matching 14 bases. CDR3 size: 16 residues. From germline, CDR1 is MNHNS and CDR2 SASEGT. The J segment lost 5 bases and the V segment lost 5 bases, leaving 7 bases of the junction unmatched. The CDR3 nucleotides read TGTGCCAGCAGTCGACTGGGACTAGCGGGAGTGGAGACCCAGTACTTC. Protein sequence: CASSRLGLAGVETQYF.

The chain combines TRBV7-6 with TRBJ2-1, with TRBD2 matching 7 bases. V shed 3 bases, J shed 8 bases, and the junction held 4 bases outside the gene matches. In germline, CDR1 is SGHVS, CDR2 FNYEAQ. The CDR3 loop spans 13 amino acids. In nucleotides, the CDR3 is TGTGCCAGCAGCTTGGGGAGGGCTGATGAGCAGTTCTTC. Its translation is CASSLGRADEQFF.